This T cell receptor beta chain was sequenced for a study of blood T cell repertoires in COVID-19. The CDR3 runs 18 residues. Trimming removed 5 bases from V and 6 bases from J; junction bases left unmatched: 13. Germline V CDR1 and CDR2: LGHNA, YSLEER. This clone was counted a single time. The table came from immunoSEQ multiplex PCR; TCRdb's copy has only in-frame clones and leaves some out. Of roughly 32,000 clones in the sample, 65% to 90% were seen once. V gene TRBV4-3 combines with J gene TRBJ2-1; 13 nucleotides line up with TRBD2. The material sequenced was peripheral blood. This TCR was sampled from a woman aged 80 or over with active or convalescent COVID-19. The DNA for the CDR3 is TGCGCCAGCAGCAAACGACCGGGACTAGCGGGATCGGGCAATGAGCAGTTCTTC. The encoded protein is CASSKRPGLAGSGNEQFF.